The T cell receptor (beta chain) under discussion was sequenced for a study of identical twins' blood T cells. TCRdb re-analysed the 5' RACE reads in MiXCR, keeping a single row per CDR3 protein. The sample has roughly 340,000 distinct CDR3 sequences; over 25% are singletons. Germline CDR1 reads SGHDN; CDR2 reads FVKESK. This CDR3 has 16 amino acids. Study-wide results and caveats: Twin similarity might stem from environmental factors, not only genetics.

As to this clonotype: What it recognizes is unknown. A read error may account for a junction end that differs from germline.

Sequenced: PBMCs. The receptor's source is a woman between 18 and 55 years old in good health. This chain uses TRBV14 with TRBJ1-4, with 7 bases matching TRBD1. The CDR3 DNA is TGTGCCAGCAGCCCACACAGGGGTACAAGAGGGGAAAAACCGTTTTTT. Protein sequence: CASSPHRGTRGEKPFF.